This T cell receptor (beta chain) appears in the sequencing data of a study of T cell responses to AZD1222 COVID-19 vaccine. Study-wide results and caveats: Breadth and depth of Spike-specific TCRs rose after two AZD1222 doses. A reported finding is that nearly half of spike-specific TCRs target unmutated variant regions.

As concerns this clone: Its antigen is not identified.

There are 14 residues in the CDR3. Trimming removed 7 bases at V and 0 bases at J, with 15 bases between. Germline V gene data show CDR1 as SQVTM and CDR2 as ANQGSEA. Libraries were prepared by immunoSEQ multiplex PCR; TCRdb keeps only in-frame clonotypes and omits some of them. This sample yields around 100,000 clones, of which about 89% are seen a single time; 4% to 4.5% belongs to the top ten. The J gene is TRBJ1-1, the V gene TRBV29-1; no reliable D call. The sequence came from an adult in good health. The material sequenced was peripheral blood, taken on day 0 of MenACWY control vaccination. In DNA, the CDR3 is TGCAGCGCCCAGTGGCGGGCCATGAACACTGAAGCTTTCTTT. Its protein is CSAQWRAMNTEAFF. Supplemented by reference TRBV29-1 and TRBJ1-1, the full variable domain reads SAVISQKPSRDICQRGTSLTIQCQVDSQVTMMFWYRQQPGQSLTLIATANQGSEATYESGFVIDKFPISRPNLTFSTLTVSNMSPEDSSIYLCSAQWRAMNTEAFFGQGTRLTVV.